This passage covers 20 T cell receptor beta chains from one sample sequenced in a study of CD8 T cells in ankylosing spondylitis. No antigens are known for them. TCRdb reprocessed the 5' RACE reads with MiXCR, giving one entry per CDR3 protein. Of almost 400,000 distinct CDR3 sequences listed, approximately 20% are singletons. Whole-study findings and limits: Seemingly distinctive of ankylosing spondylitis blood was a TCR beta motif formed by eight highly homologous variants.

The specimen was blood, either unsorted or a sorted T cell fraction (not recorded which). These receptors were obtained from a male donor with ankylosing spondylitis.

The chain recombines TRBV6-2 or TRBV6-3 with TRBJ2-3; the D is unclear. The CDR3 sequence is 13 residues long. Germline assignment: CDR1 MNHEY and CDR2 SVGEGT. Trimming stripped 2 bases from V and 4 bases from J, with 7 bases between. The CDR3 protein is CASSYHRPDTQYF. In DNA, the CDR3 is TGTGCCAGCAGTTACCATCGACCAGATACGCAGTATTTT.

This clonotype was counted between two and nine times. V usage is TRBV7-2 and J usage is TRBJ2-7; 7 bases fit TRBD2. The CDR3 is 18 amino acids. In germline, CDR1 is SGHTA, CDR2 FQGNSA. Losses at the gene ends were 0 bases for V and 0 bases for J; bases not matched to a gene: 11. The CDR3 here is CASSLAGGGAGRSYEQYF. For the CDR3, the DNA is TGTGCCAGCAGCTTAGCCGGCGGGGGAGCGGGCCGCTCCTACGAGCAGTACTTC.

The CDR3 loop reads CASSATGTSGMSSYNEQFF. In DNA, the CDR3 is TGCGCCAGCAGCGCCACCGGGACTAGCGGAATGAGCTCCTACAATGAGCAGTTCTTC. The chain uses TRBV5-1 and TRBJ2-1, with 11 bases identical to TRBD2. The CDR3 runs 19 residues. J lost 0 bases, V lost 4 bases, and 12 bases had no gene match. Germline loops: CDR1 SGHRS, CDR2 YFSETQ.

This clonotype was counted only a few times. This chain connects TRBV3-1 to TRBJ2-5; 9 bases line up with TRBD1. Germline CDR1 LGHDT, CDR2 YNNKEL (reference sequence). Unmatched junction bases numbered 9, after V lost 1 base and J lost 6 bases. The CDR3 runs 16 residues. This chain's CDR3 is CASSQGPQGARKTQYF. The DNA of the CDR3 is TGTGCCAGCAGCCAAGGGCCACAGGGGGCGCGGAAGACCCAGTACTTC.

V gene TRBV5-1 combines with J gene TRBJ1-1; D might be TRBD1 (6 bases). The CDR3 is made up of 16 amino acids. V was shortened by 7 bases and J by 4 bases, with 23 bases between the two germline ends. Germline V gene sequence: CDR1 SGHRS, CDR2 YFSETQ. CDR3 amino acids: CASGMGLQGGFTEAFF. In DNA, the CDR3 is TGCGCCAGCGGTATGGGACTACAGGGAGGGTTCACTGAAGCTTTCTTT.

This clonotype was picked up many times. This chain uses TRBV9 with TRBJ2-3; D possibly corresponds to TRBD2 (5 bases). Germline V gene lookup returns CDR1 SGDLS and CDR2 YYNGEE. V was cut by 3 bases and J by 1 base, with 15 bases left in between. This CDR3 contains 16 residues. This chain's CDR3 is CASSANLMEGTDTQYF. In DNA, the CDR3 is TGTGCCAGCAGCGCCAATCTTATGGAGGGCACAGATACGCAGTATTTT.

This chain's CDR3 is CASSFKLNSYNEQFF. In DNA form, the CDR3 reads TGTGCCAGCAGTTTTAAGCTTAACTCCTACAATGAGCAGTTCTTC. The rearrangement uses TRBV12-3 or TRBV12-4 and TRBJ2-1; no definite D call. V lost 3 bases to trimming and J lost 0 bases, with 9 bases between them. This CDR3 is 15 amino acids long.

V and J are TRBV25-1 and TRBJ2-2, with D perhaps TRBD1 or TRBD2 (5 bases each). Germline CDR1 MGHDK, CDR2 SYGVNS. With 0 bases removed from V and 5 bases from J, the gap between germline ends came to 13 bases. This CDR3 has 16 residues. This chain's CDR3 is CASSEYVGVRTGELFF. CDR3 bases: TGTGCCAGCAGTGAATATGTGGGGGTACGGACCGGGGAGCTGTTTTTT.

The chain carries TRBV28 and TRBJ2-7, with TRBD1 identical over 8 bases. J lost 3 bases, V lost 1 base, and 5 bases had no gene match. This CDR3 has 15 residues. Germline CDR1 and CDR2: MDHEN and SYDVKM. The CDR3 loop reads CASSLFDRGGYEQYF. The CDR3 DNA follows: TGTGCCAGCAGTTTATTTGACAGGGGCGGCTACGAGCAGTACTTC.

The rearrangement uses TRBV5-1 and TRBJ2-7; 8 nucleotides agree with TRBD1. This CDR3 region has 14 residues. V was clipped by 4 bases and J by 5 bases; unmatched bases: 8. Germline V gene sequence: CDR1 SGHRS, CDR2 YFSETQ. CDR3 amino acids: CASSTGQDANEQYF. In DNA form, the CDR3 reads TGCGCCAGCAGCACGGGACAGGATGCCAACGAGCAGTACTTC.

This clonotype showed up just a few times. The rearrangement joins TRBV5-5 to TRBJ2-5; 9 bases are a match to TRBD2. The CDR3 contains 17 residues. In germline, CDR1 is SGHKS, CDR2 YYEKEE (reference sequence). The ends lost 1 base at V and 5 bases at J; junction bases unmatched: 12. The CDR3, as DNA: TGTGCCAGCAGCTTGAACCGTCCAAGCGGGAGGAGGGAGACCCAGTACTTC. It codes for CASSLNRPSGRRETQYF.

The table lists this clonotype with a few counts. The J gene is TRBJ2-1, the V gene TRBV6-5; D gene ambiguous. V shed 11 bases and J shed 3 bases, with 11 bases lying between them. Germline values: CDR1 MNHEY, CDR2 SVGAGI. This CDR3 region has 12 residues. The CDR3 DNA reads TGTGCCTCAGCACCCAGCTACAATGAGCAGTTCTTC. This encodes CASAPSYNEQFF.

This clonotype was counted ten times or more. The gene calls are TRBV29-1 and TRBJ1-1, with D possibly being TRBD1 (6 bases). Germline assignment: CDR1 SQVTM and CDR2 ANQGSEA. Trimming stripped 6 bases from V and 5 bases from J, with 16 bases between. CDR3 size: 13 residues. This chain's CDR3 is CSVRVGGFTEAFF. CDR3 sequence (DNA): TGCAGCGTGAGGGTGGGGGGCTTTACTGAAGCTTTCTTT.

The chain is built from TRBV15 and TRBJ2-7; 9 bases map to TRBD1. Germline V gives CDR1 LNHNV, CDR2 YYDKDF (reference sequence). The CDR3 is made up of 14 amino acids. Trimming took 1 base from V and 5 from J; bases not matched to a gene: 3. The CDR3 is CATSRGTGEDEQYF. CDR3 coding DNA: TGTGCCACCAGCAGAGGGACAGGGGAGGACGAGCAGTACTTC.

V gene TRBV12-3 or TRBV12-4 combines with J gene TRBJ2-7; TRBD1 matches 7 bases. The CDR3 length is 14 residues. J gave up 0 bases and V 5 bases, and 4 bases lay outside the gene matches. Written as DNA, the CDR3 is TGTGCCAGCAGTCTGGACAGGACCTCCTACGAGCAGTACTTC. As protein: CASSLDRTSYEQYF.

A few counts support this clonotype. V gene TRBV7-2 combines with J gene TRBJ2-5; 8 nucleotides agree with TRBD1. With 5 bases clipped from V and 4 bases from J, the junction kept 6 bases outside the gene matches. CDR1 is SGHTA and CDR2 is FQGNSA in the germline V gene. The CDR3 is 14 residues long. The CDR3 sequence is CASSTWTGLETQYF. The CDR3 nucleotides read TGTGCCAGCAGCACCTGGACAGGGTTAGAGACCCAGTACTTC.

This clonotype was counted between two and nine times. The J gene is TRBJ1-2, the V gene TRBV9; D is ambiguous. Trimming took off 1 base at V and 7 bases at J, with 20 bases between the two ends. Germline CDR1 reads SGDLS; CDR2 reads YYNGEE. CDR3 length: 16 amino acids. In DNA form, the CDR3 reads TGTGCCAGCAGCGTATCTCCAAATCGCGGGCTGGGTGGCTACACCTTC. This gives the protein CASSVSPNRGLGGYTF.

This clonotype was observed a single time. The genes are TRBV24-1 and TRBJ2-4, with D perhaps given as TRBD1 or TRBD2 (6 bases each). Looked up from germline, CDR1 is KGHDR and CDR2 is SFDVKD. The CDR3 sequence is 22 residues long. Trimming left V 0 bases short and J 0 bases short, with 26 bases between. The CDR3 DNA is TGTGCCACCAGTGATTTGCAGTTTCCCCGGGACAAGGGGGGCCTAGCCAAAAACATTCAGTACTTC. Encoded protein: CATSDLQFPRDKGGLAKNIQYF.

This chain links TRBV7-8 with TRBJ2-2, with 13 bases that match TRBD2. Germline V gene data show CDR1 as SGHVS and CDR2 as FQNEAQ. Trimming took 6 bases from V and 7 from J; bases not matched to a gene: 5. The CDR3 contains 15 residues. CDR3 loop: CASRVLAGGGGELFF. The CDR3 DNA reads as TGTGCCAGCAGAGTACTAGCGGGAGGGGGCGGGGAGCTGTTTTTT.

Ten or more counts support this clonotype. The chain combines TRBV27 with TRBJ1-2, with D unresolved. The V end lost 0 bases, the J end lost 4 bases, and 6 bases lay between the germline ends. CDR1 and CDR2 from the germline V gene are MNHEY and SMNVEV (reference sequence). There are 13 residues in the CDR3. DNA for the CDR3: TGTGCCAGCAGTTTATCGACACGCTATGGCTACACCTTC. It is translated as CASSLSTRYGYTF.